This TCR beta chain was captured in a study of post-analysis software for immune sequencing data. Study-wide background: Relapsing-remitting, secondary progressive and progressive-relapsing forms of multiple sclerosis all featured among disease courses. Study results and limitations: Relative to controls, patients had a few TRBV segments at higher frequency, with TRBV5-6, TRBV5-1 and TRBV20-1 among these. The normalized Chao1 diversity of multiple sclerosis patients was significantly lower than that of controls. Same-batch preparations were strongly co-clustered by F measure.

As to this clonotype: Its antigen is unknown.

Built from TCR beta cDNA, the libraries had unique molecular identifiers in them. T cells numbering roughly 1 to 10 million yielded cDNA molecules that totaled about 500,000. TCRdb passed the PCR reads through MiXCR, listing each CDR3 protein once. The table shows around 400,000 distinct CDR3 sequences, with roughly 38% occurring only once. The germline CDR1 and CDR2 sequences are SGHVS and FQNEAQ. There are 16 residues in the CDR3. V was pared by 5 bases and J by 5 bases, with 18 bases between. The sequencing input was blood. This receptor was obtained from a girl aged 2-10 years with multiple sclerosis. The chain is built from TRBV7-8 and TRBJ2-2; D might be TRBD1 (6 bases). DNA for the CDR3: TGTGCCAGCAGCCCCTCGGGGCAGGGGATTACCGGGGAGCTGTTTTTT. This translates into CASSPSGQGITGELFF.